This TCR beta chain was obtained from a study of spatial heterogeneity in lung cancer. This clonotype appeared many times. Time point of the sample: sample taken at primary tumor resection. Material for sequencing was whole RNA from tumor, nontumor lung or frozen PBMC, left unsorted. TCRdb re-analysed the 5' RACE reads in MiXCR, keeping a single row per CDR3 protein. Among roughly 79,000 distinct CDR3 sequences listed, about 8.5% were seen once. Trimming cost V 0 bases and J 14 bases; bases outside gene matches: 7. The germline V gene encodes CDR1 MGHDK and CDR2 SYGVNS. This CDR3 region has 14 residues.

This rearrangement joins TRBV25-1 to TRBJ2-1; TRBD1 matches 10 bases. This TCR was recovered from a male donor with early-stage non-small cell lung cancer. The input for sequencing was PBMCs, taken at surgery. The CDR3 region has the DNA TGTGCCAGCAGTGAATATCGGGACAGGGGATTTGAGTTCTTC. Translation: CASSEYRDRGFEFF.